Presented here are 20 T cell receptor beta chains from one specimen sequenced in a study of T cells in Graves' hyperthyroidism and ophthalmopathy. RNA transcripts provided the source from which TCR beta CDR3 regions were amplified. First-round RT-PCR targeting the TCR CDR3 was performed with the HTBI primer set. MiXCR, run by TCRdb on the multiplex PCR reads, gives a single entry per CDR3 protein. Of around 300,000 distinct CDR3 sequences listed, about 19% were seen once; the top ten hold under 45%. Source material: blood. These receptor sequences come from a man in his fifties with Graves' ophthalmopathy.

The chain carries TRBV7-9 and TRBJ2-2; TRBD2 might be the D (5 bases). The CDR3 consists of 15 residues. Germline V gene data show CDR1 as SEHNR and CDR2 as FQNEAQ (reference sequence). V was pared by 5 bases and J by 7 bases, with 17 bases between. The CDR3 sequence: CASSAHSAGHGELFF. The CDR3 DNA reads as TGTGCCAGCAGCGCTCACTCCGCGGGTCACGGGGAGCTGTTTTTT.

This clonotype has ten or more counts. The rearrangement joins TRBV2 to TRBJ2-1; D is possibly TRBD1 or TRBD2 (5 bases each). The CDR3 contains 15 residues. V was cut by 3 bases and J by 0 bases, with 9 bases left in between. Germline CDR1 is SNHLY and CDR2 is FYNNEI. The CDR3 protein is CASSDWGSSYNEQFF. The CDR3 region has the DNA TGTGCCAGCAGTGATTGGGGGTCCTCCTACAATGAGCAGTTCTTC.

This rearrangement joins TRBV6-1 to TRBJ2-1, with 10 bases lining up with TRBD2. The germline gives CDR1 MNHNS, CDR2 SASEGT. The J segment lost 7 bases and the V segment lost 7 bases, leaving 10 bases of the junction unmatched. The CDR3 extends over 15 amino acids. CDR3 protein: CASTWTSGVGNEQFF. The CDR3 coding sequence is TGTGCCAGCACGTGGACTAGCGGCGTTGGAAATGAGCAGTTCTTC.

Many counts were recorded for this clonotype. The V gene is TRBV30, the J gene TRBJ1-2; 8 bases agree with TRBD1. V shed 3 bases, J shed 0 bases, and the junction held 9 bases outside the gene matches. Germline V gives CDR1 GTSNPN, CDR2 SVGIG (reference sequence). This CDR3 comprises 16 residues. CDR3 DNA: TGTGCCTGGAGGCGCCGGGACAGGTTCGCTAACTATGGCTACACCTTC. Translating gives CAWRRRDRFANYGYTF.

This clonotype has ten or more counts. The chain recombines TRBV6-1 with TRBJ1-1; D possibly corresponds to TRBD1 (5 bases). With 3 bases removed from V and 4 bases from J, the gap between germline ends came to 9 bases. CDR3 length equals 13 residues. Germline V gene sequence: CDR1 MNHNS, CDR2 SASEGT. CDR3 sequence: CASSDRQGTEAFF. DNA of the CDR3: TGTGCCAGCAGTGATCGGCAGGGCACTGAAGCTTTCTTT.

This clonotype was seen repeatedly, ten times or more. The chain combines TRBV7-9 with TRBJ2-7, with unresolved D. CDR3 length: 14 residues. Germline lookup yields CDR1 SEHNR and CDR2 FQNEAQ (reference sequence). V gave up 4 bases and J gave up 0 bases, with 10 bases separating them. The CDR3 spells CASSSPGPSYEQYF. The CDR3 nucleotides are TGTGCCAGCAGCTCACCAGGTCCCTCCTACGAGCAGTACTTC.

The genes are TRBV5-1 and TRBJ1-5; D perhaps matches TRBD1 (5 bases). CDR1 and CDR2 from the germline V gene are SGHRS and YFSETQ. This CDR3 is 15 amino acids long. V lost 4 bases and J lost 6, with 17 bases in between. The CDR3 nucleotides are TGCGCCAGCAGCCCAGCAGTGGGGGGGAGTCAGCCCCAGCATTTT. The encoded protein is CASSPAVGGSQPQHF.

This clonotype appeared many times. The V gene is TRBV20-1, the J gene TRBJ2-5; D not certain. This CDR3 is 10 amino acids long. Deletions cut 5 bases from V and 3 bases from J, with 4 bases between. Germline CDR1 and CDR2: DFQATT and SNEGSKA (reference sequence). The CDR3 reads CSALEETQYF. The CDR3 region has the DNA TGCAGTGCTCTCGAAGAGACCCAGTACTTC.

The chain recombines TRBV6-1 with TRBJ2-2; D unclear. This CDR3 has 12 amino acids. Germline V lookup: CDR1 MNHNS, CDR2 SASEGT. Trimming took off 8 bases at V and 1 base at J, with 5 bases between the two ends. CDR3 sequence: CASGQNTGELFF. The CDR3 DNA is TGTGCCAGCGGGCAGAACACCGGGGAGCTGTTTTTT.

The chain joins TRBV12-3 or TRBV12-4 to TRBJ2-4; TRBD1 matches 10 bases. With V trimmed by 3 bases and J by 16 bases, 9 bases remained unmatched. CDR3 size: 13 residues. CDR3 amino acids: CASSFSRDRGQYF. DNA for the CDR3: TGTGCCAGCAGTTTCTCCCGGGACAGGGGTCAATACTTC.

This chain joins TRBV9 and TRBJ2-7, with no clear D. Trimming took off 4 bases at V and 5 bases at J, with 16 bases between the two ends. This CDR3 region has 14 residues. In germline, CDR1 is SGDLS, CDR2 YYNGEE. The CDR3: CASSPKPGLDEQYF. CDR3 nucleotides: TGTGCCAGCAGCCCGAAACCGGGTCTCGACGAGCAGTACTTC. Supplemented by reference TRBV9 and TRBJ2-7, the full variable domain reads DSGVTQTPKHLITATGQRVTLRCSPRSGDLSVYWYQQSLDQGLQFLIQYYNGEERAKGNILERFSAQQFPDLHSELNLSSLELGDSALYFCASSPKPGLDEQYFGPGTRLTVT.

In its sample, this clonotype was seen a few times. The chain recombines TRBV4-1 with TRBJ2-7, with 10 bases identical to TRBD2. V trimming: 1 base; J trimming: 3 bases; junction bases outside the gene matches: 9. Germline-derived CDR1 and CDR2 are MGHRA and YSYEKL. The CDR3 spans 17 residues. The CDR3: CASSQAPTAGGFYEQYF. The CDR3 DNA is TGCGCCAGCAGCCAAGCCCCCACAGCGGGAGGGTTCTACGAGCAGTACTTC.

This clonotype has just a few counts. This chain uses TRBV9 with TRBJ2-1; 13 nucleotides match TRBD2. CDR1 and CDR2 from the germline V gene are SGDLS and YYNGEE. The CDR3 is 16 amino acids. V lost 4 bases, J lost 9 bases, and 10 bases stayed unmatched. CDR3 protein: CASSSPPGTSGIEQFF. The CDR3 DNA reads TGTGCCAGCAGCTCCCCCCCCGGGACTAGCGGGATTGAGCAGTTCTTC.

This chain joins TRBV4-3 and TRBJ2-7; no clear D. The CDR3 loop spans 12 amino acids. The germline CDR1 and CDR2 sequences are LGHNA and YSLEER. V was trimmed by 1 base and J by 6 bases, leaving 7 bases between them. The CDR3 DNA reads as TGCGCCAGCAGCCAAGGACGGGCCGAGCAGTACTTC. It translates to CASSQGRAEQYF.

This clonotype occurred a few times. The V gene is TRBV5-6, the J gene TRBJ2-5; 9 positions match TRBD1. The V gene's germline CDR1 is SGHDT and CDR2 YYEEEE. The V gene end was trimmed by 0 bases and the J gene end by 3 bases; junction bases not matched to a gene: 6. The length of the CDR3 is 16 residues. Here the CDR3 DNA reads TGTGCCAGCAGCTTGGTGACAGGGGGGTCGAAAGAGACCCAGTACTTC. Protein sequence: CASSLVTGGSKETQYF.

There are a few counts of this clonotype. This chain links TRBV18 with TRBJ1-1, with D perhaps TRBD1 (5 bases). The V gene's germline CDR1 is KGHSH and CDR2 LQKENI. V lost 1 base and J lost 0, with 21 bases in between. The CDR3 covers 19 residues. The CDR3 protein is CASSPQVGARSPLNTEAFF. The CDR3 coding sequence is TGTGCCAGCTCACCACAAGTAGGGGCCAGGTCGCCCTTGAACACTGAAGCTTTCTTT.

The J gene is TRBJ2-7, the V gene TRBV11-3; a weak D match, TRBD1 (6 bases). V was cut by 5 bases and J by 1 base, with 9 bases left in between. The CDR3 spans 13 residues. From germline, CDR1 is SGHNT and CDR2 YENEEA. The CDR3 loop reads CASSRRGSYEQYF. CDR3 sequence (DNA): TGTGCCAGCAGCCGCAGGGGTTCCTACGAGCAGTACTTC.

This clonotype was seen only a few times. The CDR3, as DNA: TGTGCCAGTAGTTCGCACAGGGGTGGGAACACTGAAGCTTTCTTT. Protein product: CASSSHRGGNTEAFF. This chain joins TRBV19 and TRBJ1-1; TRBD1 matches 7 bases. The CDR3 has 15 residues. V trimming: 5 bases; J trimming: 1 base; junction bases outside the gene matches: 7. Germline V gives CDR1 LNHDA, CDR2 SQIVND (reference sequence).

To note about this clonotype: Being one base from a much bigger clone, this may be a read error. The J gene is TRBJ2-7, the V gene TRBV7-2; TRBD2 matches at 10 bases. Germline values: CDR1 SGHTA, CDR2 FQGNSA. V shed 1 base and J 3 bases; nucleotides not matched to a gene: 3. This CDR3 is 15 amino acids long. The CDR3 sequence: CASSLVLAGVYEQYF. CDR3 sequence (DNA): TGTGCCAGCAGCTTAGTGCTAGCGGGAGTCTACGAGCAGTACTTC.

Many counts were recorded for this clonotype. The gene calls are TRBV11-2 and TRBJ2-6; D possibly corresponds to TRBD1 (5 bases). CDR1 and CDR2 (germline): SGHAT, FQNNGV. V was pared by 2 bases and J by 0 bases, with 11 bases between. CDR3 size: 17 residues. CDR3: CASSLRQGDSGANVLTF. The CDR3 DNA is TGTGCCAGCAGCTTACGGCAGGGCGACTCTGGGGCCAACGTCCTGACTTTC. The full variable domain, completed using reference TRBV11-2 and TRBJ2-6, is EAGVAQSPRYKIIEKRQSVAFWCNPISGHATLYWYQQILGQGPKLLIQFQNNGVVDDSQLPKDRFSAERLKGVDSTLKIQPAKLEDSAVYLCASSLRQGDSGANVLTFGAGSRLTVL.